This entry lists 22 T cell receptor beta chains sequenced from one sample in a study of T cell responses to AZD1222 COVID-19 vaccine. Sequencing was performed with immunoSEQ multiplex PCR; in TCRdb, only in-frame clones are kept and a portion is missing. The top ten hold roughly a fifth of the sample, which has roughly 53,000 clones, 85% seen once. Sequencing was performed on peripheral blood, taken on day 0 of MenACWY control vaccination. These TCRs come from an adult in good health.

Many counts were recorded for this clone. The chain carries TRBV27 and TRBJ2-5; D ambiguous. V was pared by 5 bases and J by 5 bases, with 15 bases between. This CDR3 spans 14 amino acids. Per germline, CDR1 MNHEY and CDR2 SMNVEV (reference sequence). The DNA of the CDR3 is TGTGCCAGCAGTAGCAACACGGAATGGGAGACCCAGTACTTC. Protein sequence: CASSSNTEWETQYF.

The rearrangement links TRBV25-1 to TRBJ2-1, with 12 bases fitting TRBD2. CDR1 is MGHDK, CDR2 SYGVNS, per germline. V trimming: 4 bases; J trimming: 5 bases; junction bases outside the gene matches: 3. This CDR3 is built from 15 residues. CDR3 bases: TGTGCCAGCAGTGGTAGACTAGCGGGGGACAATGAGCAGTTCTTC. Translating gives CASSGRLAGDNEQFF.

V usage is TRBV2 and J usage is TRBJ2-2; D may match TRBD1 or TRBD2 (6 bases each). Germline V CDR1 and CDR2: SNHLY, FYNNEI. The CDR3 consists of 15 residues. The V end was cut by 5 bases, the J end by 2 bases, with 12 bases between. The CDR3 DNA sequence: TGTGCCAGCAGTAAGGAGGGGGGCAACACCGGGGAGCTGTTTTTT. Encoded protein: CASSKEGGNTGELFF.

The chain combines TRBV30 with TRBJ2-7; D is perhaps TRBD1 or TRBD2 (6 bases each). This CDR3 is 16 amino acids long. V shed 0 bases and J shed 2 bases, with 17 bases lying between them. Germline loops: CDR1 GTSNPN, CDR2 SVGIG (reference sequence). CDR3 sequence (DNA): TGTGCCTGGAGTGTACCCCCCAGAGGGGGGCCCTACGAGCAGTACTTC. Protein sequence: CAWSVPPRGGPYEQYF. The entire variable domain, with the rest obtained from reference TRBV30 and TRBJ2-7, is as follows: SQTIHQWPATLVQPVGSPLSLECTVEGTSNPNLYWYRQAAGRGLQLLFYSVGIGQISSEVPQNLSASRPQDRQFILSSKKLLLSDSGFYLCAWSVPPRGGPYEQYFGPGTRLTVT.

The V call is TRBV6-2 or TRBV6-3, the J call TRBJ2-5, with 7 bases identical to TRBD2. Trimming at V came to 5 bases and at J to 2 bases, leaving 5 bases not matched to a gene. This CDR3 is built from 14 residues. CDR1 is MNHEY and CDR2 is SVGEGT in the germline V gene. The CDR3 region has the DNA TGTGCCAGCAGTGACGGACTAGAGCAAGAGACCCAGTACTTC. This translates into CASSDGLEQETQYF.

This rearrangement joins TRBV5-1 to TRBJ1-1; D perhaps matches TRBD1 (5 bases). Germline CDR1 reads SGHRS; CDR2 reads YFSETQ. CDR3 length: 14 amino acids. V lost 3 bases and J lost 1, with 10 bases in between. The DNA for the CDR3 is TGCGCCAGCAGCTCAGACAGTGGGAACACTGAAGCTTTCTTT. This gives the protein CASSSDSGNTEAFF. Looking up the rest from reference TRBV5-1 and TRBJ1-1 gives the full variable domain: KAGVTQTPRYLIKTRGQQVTLSCSPISGHRSVSWYQQTPGQGLQFLFEYFSETQRNKGNFPGRFSGRQFSNSRSEMNVSTLELGDSALYLCASSSDSGNTEAFFGQGTRLTVV.

J is TRBJ2-7 and V is TRBV24-1, with no clear D. The CDR3 sequence is 12 residues long. Germline V gene data show CDR1 as KGHDR and CDR2 as SFDVKD. The germline V and J ends were trimmed by 3 bases and 5 bases, with 7 bases remaining between them. CDR3 region: CATSDTSNEQYF. The CDR3 DNA reads TGTGCCACCAGTGATACGAGTAACGAGCAGTACTTC.

The chain has TRBV10-2 and TRBJ2-3; no firm D call. Trimming removed 6 bases from V and 4 bases from J, with 8 bases in between. The CDR3 loop spans 12 amino acids. Germline V gives CDR1 WSHSY, CDR2 SAAADI. DNA for the CDR3: TGCGCCAGCAGGAGACCCCCAGATACGCAGTATTTT. Translation gives CASRRPPDTQYF.

The chain couples TRBV7-4 to TRBJ2-7; 8 bases match TRBD2. The CDR3 covers 17 residues. V trimming: 4 bases; J trimming: 0 bases; junction bases outside the gene matches: 11. CDR1 is SGHVT, CDR2 SQSDAQ, per germline. DNA of the CDR3: TGTGCCAGCAGCTCACTCGCGCTAGCGGGTCTCTCCTACGAGCAGTACTTC. Protein sequence: CASSSLALAGLSYEQYF.

The rearrangement joins TRBV20-1 to TRBJ2-5; D gene uncertain. The length of the CDR3 is 11 residues. V dropped 4 bases and J dropped 2 bases, with 5 bases sitting between them. Germline lookup yields CDR1 DFQATT and CDR2 SNEGSKA (reference sequence). The CDR3 protein is CSANAQETQYF. The CDR3 nucleotides are TGCAGTGCTAACGCGCAAGAGACCCAGTACTTC.

The chain carries TRBV27 and TRBJ2-2, with 7 bases fitting TRBD2. After removal of 1 base from V and 1 base from J, the junction contained 3 bases not matched to a gene. This CDR3 has 16 amino acids. Germline CDR1 and CDR2: MNHEY and SMNVEV (reference sequence). The chain's CDR3 is CASSLWGTKNTGELFF. The CDR3 DNA follows: TGTGCCAGCAGTTTATGGGGGACTAAGAACACCGGGGAGCTGTTTTTT.

The CDR3 loop is CASSPLGGGETQYF. CDR3 sequence (DNA): TGTGCCAGCAGCCCTCTGGGGGGGGGAGAGACCCAGTACTTC. J is TRBJ2-5 and V is TRBV7-8; 7 bases line up with TRBD2. The CDR3 runs 14 residues. V was pared by 5 bases and J by 4 bases, with 7 bases of the junction left unmatched. Germline lookup yields CDR1 SGHVS and CDR2 FQNEAQ. Combining the CDR3 with reference TRBV7-8 and TRBJ2-5 gives the whole variable domain GAGVSQSPRYKVAKRGQDVALRCDPISGHVSLFWYQQALGQGPEFLTYFQNEAQLDKSGLPSDRFFAERPEGSVSTLKIQRTQQEDSAVYLCASSPLGGGETQYFGPGTRLLVL.

This clone showed up just once. The CDR3: CASSLAQGANEQYF. CDR3 in DNA: TGTGCCAGCAGCTTAGCTCAGGGGGCGAACGAGCAGTACTTC. V usage is TRBV11-2 and J usage is TRBJ2-7; TRBD1 matches at 8 bases. Looked up from germline, CDR1 is SGHAT and CDR2 is FQNNGV. The CDR3 covers 14 residues. V shed 1 base and J 5 bases; nucleotides not matched to a gene: 4. Using reference TRBV11-2 and TRBJ2-7 for the parts outside the CDR3, the full variable domain is EAGVAQSPRYKIIEKRQSVAFWCNPISGHATLYWYQQILGQGPKLLIQFQNNGVVDDSQLPKDRFSAERLKGVDSTLKIQPAKLEDSAVYLCASSLAQGANEQYFGPGTRLTVT.

This clone was seen a handful of times. The chain joins TRBV11-3 to TRBJ2-1, with D possibly being TRBD1 (5 bases). The CDR3 runs to 14 residues. Germline V gene data show CDR1 as SGHNT and CDR2 as YENEEA. The V end was cut by 5 bases, the J end by 4 bases, with 12 bases between. The CDR3 nucleotides read TGTGCCAGCAGCCAGGGCGTAAGATACAATGAGCAGTTCTTC. It is translated as CASSQGVRYNEQFF. Complete variable domain (other parts from reference TRBV11-3 and TRBJ2-1): EAGVVQSPRYKIIEKKQPVAFWCNPISGHNTLYWYLQNLGQGPELLIRYENEEAVDDSQLPKDRFSAERLKGVDSTLKIQPAELGDSAVYLCASSQGVRYNEQFFGPGTRLTVL.

This chain uses TRBV4-3 with TRBJ2-3, with TRBD2 matching over 11 bases. Germline CDR1 is LGHNA and CDR2 is YSLEER. The CDR3 is 20 amino acids. V was clipped by 0 bases and J by 6 bases; unmatched bases: 17. CDR3 sequence (DNA): TGCGCCAGCAGCCAAGATCGTACACTAGCGGGAGATACGGTTATGGATACGCAGTATTTT. It translates to CASSQDRTLAGDTVMDTQYF.

The V gene is TRBV6-2 or TRBV6-3, the J gene TRBJ2-7; D is tentatively TRBD1 or TRBD2 (5 bases each). The V gene lost 0 bases and the J gene lost 2 bases, with 8 bases spanning the gap. CDR1 and CDR2 from the germline V gene are MNHEY and SVGEGT. The CDR3 is 14 residues long. CDR3 in amino acids: CASSYSGTAYEQYF. CDR3 coding DNA: TGTGCCAGCAGTTACTCGGGGACGGCCTACGAGCAGTACTTC.

The chain links TRBV10-2 to TRBJ1-5, with D maybe TRBD1 (6 bases). The CDR3 is made up of 15 amino acids. Trimming removed 0 bases from V and 4 bases from J, with 10 bases in between. CDR1 is WSHSY and CDR2 is SAAADI in the germline V gene. The CDR3 here is CASSESGGRNQPQHF. CDR3 coding DNA: TGCGCCAGCAGTGAGTCAGGGGGAAGGAATCAGCCCCAGCATTTT.

The V call is TRBV7-3, the J call TRBJ1-3; D remains unclear. V gave up 2 bases and J gave up 0 bases, with 11 bases separating them. CDR1 is SGHTA, CDR2 FQGTGA, per germline. This CDR3 region has 16 residues. CDR3 amino acids: CASSLGLADSGNTIYF. The CDR3 DNA is TGTGCCAGCAGCTTAGGCCTGGCGGACTCTGGAAACACCATATATTTT.

The genes are TRBV9 and TRBJ2-1; 9 bases fit TRBD2. Per germline, CDR1 SGDLS and CDR2 YYNGEE. This CDR3 comprises 16 residues. V lost 4 bases to trimming and J lost 2 bases; unmatched junction nucleotides: 7. The CDR3 region has the DNA TGTGCCAGCAGCTCCCTCTTAGCGGGGGCCTACAATGAGCAGTTCTTC. Protein sequence: CASSSLLAGAYNEQFF.

V gene TRBV18 combines with J gene TRBJ2-7; possible D gene TRBD2, 8 bases. Germline V gives CDR1 KGHSH, CDR2 LQKENI. Trimming left V 5 bases short and J 6 bases short, with 20 bases between. This CDR3 spans 15 amino acids. The CDR3 bases are TGTGCCAGCTCATTCGCGGGAGGCAGGGGGTCCGAGCAGTACTTC. It codes for CASSFAGGRGSEQYF.

The rearrangement links TRBV9 to TRBJ2-7; 8 positions agree with TRBD1. Per germline, CDR1 SGDLS and CDR2 YYNGEE. Trimming removed 4 bases from V and 1 base from J; junction bases left unmatched: 13. The CDR3 contains 17 residues. The CDR3 coding sequence is TGTGCCAGCAGCTCAAGAATCCGGGACAGGTCTTCCTACGAGCAGTACTTC. Translating gives CASSSRIRDRSSYEQYF.

This clone has only one observation. V and J are TRBV6-6 and TRBJ1-1, with a weak D call TRBD1 (5 bases). This CDR3 is built from 15 residues. Germline values: CDR1 MNHNY, CDR2 SVGAGI (reference sequence). Deletions cut 5 bases from V and 1 base from J, with 14 bases between. For the CDR3, the DNA is TGTGCCAGCAGTATGGGGCAAGCTAGGAACACTGAAGCTTTCTTT. It translates to CASSMGQARNTEAFF.